The clone carrying this T cell receptor (beta chain) was seen more than once but under ten times. Its antigen is undetermined. The data stem from a study of vaccination and CD4 T cells after COVID-19. Background on the study: Six men and four women formed the convalescents, two being Hispanic.

Stated treatment: roughly 11-day PBMC culture with coronavirus spike peptide pools or control peptides (ViraFEST assay). Researchers collected the unexposed donor's CD4+ T cells before the COVID-19 pandemic (2011-2018). This CDR3 has 13 amino acids. CDR1 LNHDA and CDR2 SQIVND come from the germline V gene (reference sequence). Germline trimming cut 7 bases from V and 7 bases from J; bases unmatched to any gene: 1. The Oncomine TCR Beta short-read assay sequenced DNA from cultured CD4+ T cells. Genomic DNA was isolated from CD4+ T cells that had been cultured. TCRdb reanalysed the PCR reads using MiXCR and keeps one entry per CDR3 protein. The sample records fewer than 10,000 distinct CDR3 sequences, approximately 41% being singletons.

The clonotype originates from a human donor in good health. The J gene is TRBJ1-6, the V gene TRBV19, with 10 bases identical to TRBD1. Material: CD4+ T cells from blood, cultured in vitro. The CDR3 nucleotides read TGTGCCAGTAAGGACAGGGGGAATTCACCCCTCCACTTT. Amino acid sequence: CASKDRGNSPLHF. Variable domain in full (rest from reference TRBV19 and TRBJ1-6): DGGITQSPKYLFRKEGQNVTLSCEQNLNHDAMYWYRQDPGQGLRLIYYSQIVNDFQKGDIAEGYSVSREKKESFPLTVTSAQKNPTAFYLCASKDRGNSPLHFGNGTRLTVT.